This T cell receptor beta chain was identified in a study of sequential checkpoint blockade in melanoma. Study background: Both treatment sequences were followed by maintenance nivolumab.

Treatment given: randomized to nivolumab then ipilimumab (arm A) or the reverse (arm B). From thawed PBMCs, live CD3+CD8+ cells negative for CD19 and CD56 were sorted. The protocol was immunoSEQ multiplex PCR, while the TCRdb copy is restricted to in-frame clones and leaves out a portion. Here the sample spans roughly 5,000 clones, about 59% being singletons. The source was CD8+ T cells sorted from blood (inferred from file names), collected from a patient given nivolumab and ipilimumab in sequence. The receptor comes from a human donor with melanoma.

This CDR3 is CASSRGYTEAFF. In nucleotides, the CDR3 is TGTGCCAGCAGCAGGGGGTACACTGAAGCTTTCTTT. The chain links TRBV28 to TRBJ1-1; 7 positions agree with TRBD1. Germline CDR1 reads MDHEN; CDR2 reads SYDVKM. This CDR3 region has 12 residues. The J segment lost 3 bases and the V segment lost 6 bases, leaving 1 base of the junction unmatched.